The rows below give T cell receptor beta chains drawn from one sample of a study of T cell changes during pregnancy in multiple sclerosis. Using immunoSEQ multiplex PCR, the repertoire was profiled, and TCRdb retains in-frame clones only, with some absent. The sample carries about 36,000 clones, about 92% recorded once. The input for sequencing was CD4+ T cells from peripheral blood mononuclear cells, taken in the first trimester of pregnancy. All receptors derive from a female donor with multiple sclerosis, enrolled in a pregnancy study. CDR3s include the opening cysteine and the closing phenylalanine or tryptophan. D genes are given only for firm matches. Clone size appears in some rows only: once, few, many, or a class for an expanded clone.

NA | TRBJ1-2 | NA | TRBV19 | TGTGCCAGTAGTCCCCTCAATAGGGGAGGGTCTAACTATGGCTACACCTTC | CASSPLNRGGSNYGYTF
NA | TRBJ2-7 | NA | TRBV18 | TGTGCCAGCTCCCTGGGTTGGGGGCTGGACGAGCAGTACTTC | CASSLGWGLDEQYF
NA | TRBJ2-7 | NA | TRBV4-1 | TGCGCCAGCAGCCCTCCTGGAGGCTCGATCTACGAGCAGTACTTC | CASSPPGGSIYEQYF
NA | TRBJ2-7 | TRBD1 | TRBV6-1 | TGTGCCAGCAGCGATATTGGACAGGGGACCTACGAGCAGTACTTC | CASSDIGQGTYEQYF
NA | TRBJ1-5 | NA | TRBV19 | TGTGCCACGAGACCCGGGGTGGGAGTAGGTATACAGCCCCAGCATTTT | CATRPGVGVGIQPQHF
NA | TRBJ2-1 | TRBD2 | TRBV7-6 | TGTGCCAGCAGCCCGCGACTAGCTAGAGGCTACAATGAGCAGTTCTTC | CASSPRLARGYNEQFF
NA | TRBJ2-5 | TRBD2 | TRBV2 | TGTGCCAGCAACCAGGGAGCGGGGGGTACAGAGACCCAGTACTTC | CASNQGAGGTETQYF
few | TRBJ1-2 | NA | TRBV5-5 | TGTGCCAGCGGACCACAGGTACTAGGCTACACCTTC | CASGPQVLGYTF
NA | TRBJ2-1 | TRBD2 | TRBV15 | TGTGCCACCAGCAGTAGCGGGACCTCCTACAATGAGCAGTTCTTC | CATSSSGTSYNEQFF
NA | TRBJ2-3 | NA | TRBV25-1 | TGTGCCAGCAGTGCGCAGGGAAGGGGCACAGATACGCAGTATTTT | CASSAQGRGTDTQYF
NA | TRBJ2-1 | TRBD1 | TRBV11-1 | TGTGCCAGCAGCTTAGGAGGGACAGGGGACAATGAGCAGTTCTTC | CASSLGGTGDNEQFF
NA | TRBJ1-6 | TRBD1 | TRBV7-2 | TGTGCCAGCAGCCAATACAGGGGTGGCTCACCCCTCCACTTT | CASSQYRGGSPLHF
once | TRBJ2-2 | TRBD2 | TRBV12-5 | TGTGCTAGTGGTACCAAAGGGACTAGCGGGGGAACCGGGGAGCTGTTTTTT | CASGTKGTSGGTGELFF
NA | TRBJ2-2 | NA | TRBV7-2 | TGTGCCAGCAGAGGAGTAAACACCGGGGAGCTGTTTTTT | CASRGVNTGELFF
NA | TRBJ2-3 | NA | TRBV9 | TGTGCCAGCAGCGTAGAGGGAGGGGGGGCAGATACGCAGTATTTT | CASSVEGGGADTQYF
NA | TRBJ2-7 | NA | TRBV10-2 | TGCGCCAGCACTGACCTTACGGGGTCCTACGAGCAGTACTTC | CASTDLTGSYEQYF
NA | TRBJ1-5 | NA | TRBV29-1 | TGCAGCGTGGGGGGTGGAAATAGCAATCAGCCCCAGCATTTT | CSVGGGNSNQPQHF
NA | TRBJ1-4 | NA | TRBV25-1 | TGTGCCAGCAGTCGGGTTAATGAAAAACTGTTTTTT | CASSRVNEKLFF
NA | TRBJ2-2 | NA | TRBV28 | TGTGCCAGCAAACAGGTTGCGAACACCGGGGAGCTGTTTTTT | CASKQVANTGELFF
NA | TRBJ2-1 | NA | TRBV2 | TGTGCCAGCAGTCCTCCGGGAGGGGGCCCGTCGGCTGAGCAGTTCTTC | CASSPPGGGPSAEQFF
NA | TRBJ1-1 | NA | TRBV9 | TGTGCCAGCAGCCCTTCAGGGAACACTGAAGCTTTCTTT | CASSPSGNTEAFF
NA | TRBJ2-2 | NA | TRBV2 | TGTGCCGGACGGACAACGAACACCGGGGAGCTGTTTTTT | CAGRTTNTGELFF
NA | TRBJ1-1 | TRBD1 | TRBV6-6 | TGTGCCAGCAGTTACTTTATGAACAGGGGTAACACTGAAGCTTTCTTT | CASSYFMNRGNTEAFF
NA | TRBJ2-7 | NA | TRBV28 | TGTGCCAGCAGCTCGCCTCCCGCATCAGCCTACGAGCAGTACTTC | CASSSPPASAYEQYF
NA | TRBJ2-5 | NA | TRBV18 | TGTGCCAGCTCACCACTAGAAGAGACCCAGTACTTC | CASSPLEETQYF
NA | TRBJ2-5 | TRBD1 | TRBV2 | TGTGCCAGCAGTGACGACAGGGGAAGGACCCAGTACTTC | CASSDDRGRTQYF
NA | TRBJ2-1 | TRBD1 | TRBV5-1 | TGCGCCAGCAGCCCCGGGACAGTTTTCAATGAGCAGTTCTTC | CASSPGTVFNEQFF
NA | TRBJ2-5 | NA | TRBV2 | TGTGCCAGCAGTCCTAGGGGTACCGTGCAAGAGACCCAGTACTTC | CASSPRGTVQETQYF
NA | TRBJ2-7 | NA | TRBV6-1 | TGTGCCAGCAGGCGAGGGGGCGAGCAGTACTTC | CASRRGGEQYF
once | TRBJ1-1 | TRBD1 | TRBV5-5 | TGTGCCAGCAGCTTGTTGGGACAGGGTGAAGCTTTCTTT | CASSLLGQGEAFF
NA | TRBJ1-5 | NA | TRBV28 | TGTGCCAGCAGTTTTTCGGGGTCAGGCAATCAGCCCCAGCATTTT | CASSFSGSGNQPQHF
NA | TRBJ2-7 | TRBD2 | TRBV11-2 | TGTGCCAGCACCATTAGCGGGAGGGCCTACGAGCAGTACTTC | CASTISGRAYEQYF
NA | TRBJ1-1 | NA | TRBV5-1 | TGCGCCAGCAGCTCCTTTAACACTGAAGCTTTCTTT | CASSSFNTEAFF
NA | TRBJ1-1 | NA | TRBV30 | TGTGCCTGGAGTTTAAGAGGGGCCCCGGGGGCTGAAGCTTTCTTT | CAWSLRGAPGAEAFF
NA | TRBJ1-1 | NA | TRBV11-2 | TGTGCCAGCAGCTCCATTAGCAGGGCCACTGAAGCTTTCTTT | CASSSISRATEAFF
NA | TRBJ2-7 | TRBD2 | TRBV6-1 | TGTGCCAGCAGACCGACTAGCGGGGGGGTCTGGGAGCAGTACTTC | CASRPTSGGVWEQYF
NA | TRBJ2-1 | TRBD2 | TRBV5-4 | TGTGCCAGCAGCCAACCGAGACTAGCGGGGGGTATCGACAATGAGCAGTTCTTC | CASSQPRLAGGIDNEQFF
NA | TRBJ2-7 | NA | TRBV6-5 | TGTGCCAGCAGCCCCGGGTCCTACGAGCAGTACTTC | CASSPGSYEQYF
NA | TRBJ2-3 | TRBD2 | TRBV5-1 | TGCGCCAGCAGCCCAGGACTAGCGGGGGGGAGATCCACAGATACGCAGTATTTT | CASSPGLAGGRSTDTQYF
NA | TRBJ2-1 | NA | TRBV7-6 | TGTGCCAGCAGCTGGACTAGGGGGGCCGGGGATGAGCAGTTCTTC | CASSWTRGAGDEQFF
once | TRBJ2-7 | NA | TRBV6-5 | TGTGCCAGCAGAGACAGGTCCTACGAGCAGTACTTC | CASRDRSYEQYF
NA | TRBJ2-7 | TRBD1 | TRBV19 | TGTGCCAGTAGTATCCTCAAGAGGACAGGGGGCTACGAGCAGTACTTC | CASSILKRTGGYEQYF
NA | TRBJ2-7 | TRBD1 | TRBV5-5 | TGTGCCAGCAGCTTGGGGACAGGTGGCTACGAGCAGTACTTC | CASSLGTGGYEQYF
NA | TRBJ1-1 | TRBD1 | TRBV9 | TGTGCCAGCAGCCCCATCGAGGACAGGATGAACACTGAAGCTTTCTTT | CASSPIEDRMNTEAFF
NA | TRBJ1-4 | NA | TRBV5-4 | TGTGCCAGCAGCGGATCAGGGGCAACTAATGAAAAACTGTTTTTT | CASSGSGATNEKLFF
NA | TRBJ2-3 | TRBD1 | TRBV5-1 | TGCGCCAGCAGCTTCGGCCCCAGGGGGTTAAGCACAGATACGCAGTATTTT | CASSFGPRGLSTDTQYF